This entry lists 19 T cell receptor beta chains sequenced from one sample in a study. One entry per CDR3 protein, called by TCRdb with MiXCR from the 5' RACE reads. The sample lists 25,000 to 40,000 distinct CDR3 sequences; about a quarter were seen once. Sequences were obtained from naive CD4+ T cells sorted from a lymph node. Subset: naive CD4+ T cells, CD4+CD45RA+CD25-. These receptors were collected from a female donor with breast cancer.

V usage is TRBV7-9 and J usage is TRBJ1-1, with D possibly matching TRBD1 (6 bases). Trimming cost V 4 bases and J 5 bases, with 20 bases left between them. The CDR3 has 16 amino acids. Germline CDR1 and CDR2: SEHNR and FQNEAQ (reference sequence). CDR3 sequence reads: CASSSLQVGGRTEAFF. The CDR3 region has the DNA TGTGCCAGCAGCTCGCTGCAGGTGGGGGGGCGGACTGAAGCTTTCTTT.

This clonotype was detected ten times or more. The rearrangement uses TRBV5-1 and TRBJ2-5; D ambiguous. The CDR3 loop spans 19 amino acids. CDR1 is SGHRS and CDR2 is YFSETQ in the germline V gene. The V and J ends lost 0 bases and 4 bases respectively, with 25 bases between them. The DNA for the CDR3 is TGCGCCAGCAGCTTGGATCTTTTGAGTAGCAACATTAATTTAGAGACCCAGTACTTC. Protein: CASSLDLLSSNINLETQYF.

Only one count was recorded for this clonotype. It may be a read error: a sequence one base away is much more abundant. CDR3 coding DNA: TGTGCCAGCAGTCGGGCCACTGAAGCTTCCTTT. It specifies CASSRATEASF. The V and J genes are TRBV6-6 and TRBJ1-1; no firm D call. Germline V gene data show CDR1 as MNHNY and CDR2 as SVGAGI (reference sequence). The CDR3 sequence is 11 residues long.

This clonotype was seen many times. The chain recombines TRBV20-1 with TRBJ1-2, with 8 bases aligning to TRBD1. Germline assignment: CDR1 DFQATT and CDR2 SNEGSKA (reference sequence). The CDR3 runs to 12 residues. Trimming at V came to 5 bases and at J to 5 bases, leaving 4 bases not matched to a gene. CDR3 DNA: TGCAGTGCTGGACAGGGCCCTTATGGCTACACCTTC. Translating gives CSAGQGPYGYTF.

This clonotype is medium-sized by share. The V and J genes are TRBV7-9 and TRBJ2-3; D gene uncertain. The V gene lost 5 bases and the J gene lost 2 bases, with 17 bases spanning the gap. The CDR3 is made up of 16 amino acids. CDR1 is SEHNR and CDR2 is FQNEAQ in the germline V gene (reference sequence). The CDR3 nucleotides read TGTGCCAGCAGCCTCACGGCGCAGCCATACACAGATACGCAGTATTTT. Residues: CASSLTAQPYTDTQYF.

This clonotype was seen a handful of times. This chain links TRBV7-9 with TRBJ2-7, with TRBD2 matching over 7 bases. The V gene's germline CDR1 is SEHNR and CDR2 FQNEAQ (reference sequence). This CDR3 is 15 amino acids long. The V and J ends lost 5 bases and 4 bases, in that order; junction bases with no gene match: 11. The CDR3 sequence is CASSRLASSRYEQYF. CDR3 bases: TGTGCCAGCAGCAGACTAGCTTCGTCCCGGTACGAGCAGTACTTC.

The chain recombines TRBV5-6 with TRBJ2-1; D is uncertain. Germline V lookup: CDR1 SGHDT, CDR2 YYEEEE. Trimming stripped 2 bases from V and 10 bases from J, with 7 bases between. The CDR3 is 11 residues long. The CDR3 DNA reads TGTGCCAGCAGCTTTATACGGGAGCAGTTCTTC. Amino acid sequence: CASSFIREQFF.

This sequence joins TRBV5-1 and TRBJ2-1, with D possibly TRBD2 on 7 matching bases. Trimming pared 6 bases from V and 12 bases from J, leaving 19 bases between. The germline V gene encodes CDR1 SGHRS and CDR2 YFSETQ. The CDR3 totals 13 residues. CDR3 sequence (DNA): TGCGCCAGCACCCTCGGGGGGCAACCTGGGCAGTTCTTC. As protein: CASTLGGQPGQFF.

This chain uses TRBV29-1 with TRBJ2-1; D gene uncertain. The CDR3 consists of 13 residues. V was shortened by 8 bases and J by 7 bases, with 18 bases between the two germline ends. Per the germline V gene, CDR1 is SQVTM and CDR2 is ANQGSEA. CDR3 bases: TGCAGCATTCAGGCGACCAATAAAAATGAGCAGTTCTTC. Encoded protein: CSIQATNKNEQFF.

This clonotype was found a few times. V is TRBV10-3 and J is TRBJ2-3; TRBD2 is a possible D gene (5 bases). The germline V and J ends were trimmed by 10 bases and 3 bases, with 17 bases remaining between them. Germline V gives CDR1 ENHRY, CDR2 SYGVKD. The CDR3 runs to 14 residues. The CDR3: CASAEGAKTDTQYF. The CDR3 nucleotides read TGTGCCAGCGCCGAGGGCGCCAAGACAGATACGCAGTATTTT.

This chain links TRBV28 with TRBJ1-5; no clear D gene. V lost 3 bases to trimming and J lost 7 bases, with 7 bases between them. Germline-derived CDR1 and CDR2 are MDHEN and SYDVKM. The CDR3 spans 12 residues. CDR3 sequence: CASSLYRQPQHF. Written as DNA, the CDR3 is TGTGCCAGCAGTTTGTATAGACAGCCCCAGCATTTT.

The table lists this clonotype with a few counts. DNA for the CDR3: TGTGCCAGCAGCTTAGAGGCGACTAGCGGCACAGATACGCAGTATTTT. This encodes CASSLEATSGTDTQYF. The chain combines TRBV7-9 with TRBJ2-3; TRBD2 aligns across 8 bases. Germline CDR1 reads SEHNR; CDR2 reads FQNEAQ (reference sequence). After removal of 1 base from V and 1 base from J, the junction contained 4 bases not matched to a gene. The CDR3 is made up of 16 amino acids.

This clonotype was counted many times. CDR3 nucleotide sequence: TGCAGTGCTAGTGACAGCGGGGCCTACGGTGAGCAGTTCTTC. It yields the protein CSASDSGAYGEQFF. This sequence joins TRBV20-1 and TRBJ2-1; TRBD2 matches 7 bases. The germline CDR1 and CDR2 sequences are DFQATT and SNEGSKA (reference sequence). V was clipped by 3 bases and J by 9 bases; unmatched bases: 11. The length of the CDR3 is 14 residues.

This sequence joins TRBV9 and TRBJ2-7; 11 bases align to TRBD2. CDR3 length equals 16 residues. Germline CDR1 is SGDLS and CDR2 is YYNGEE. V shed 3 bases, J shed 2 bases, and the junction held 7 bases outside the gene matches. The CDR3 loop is CASSEVGTSGTYEQYF. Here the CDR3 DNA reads TGTGCCAGCAGCGAGGTCGGGACTAGCGGAACCTACGAGCAGTACTTC.

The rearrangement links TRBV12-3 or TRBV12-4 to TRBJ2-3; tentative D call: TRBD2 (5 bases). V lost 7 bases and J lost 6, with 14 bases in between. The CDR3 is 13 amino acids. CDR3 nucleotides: TGTGCCAGCACCACTGCGTCGGGGGATACGCAGTATTTT. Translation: CASTTASGDTQYF.

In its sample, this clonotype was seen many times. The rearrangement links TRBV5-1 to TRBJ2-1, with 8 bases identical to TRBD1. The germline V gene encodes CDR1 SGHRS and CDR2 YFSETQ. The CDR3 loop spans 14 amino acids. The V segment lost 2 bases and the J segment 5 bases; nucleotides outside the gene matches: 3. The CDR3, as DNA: TGCGCCAGCAGCTTCAGGGGGCCCAACAATGAGCAGTTCTTC. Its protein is CASSFRGPNNEQFF. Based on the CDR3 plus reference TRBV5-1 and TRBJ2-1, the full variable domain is KAGVTQTPRYLIKTRGQQVTLSCSPISGHRSVSWYQQTPGQGLQFLFEYFSETQRNKGNFPGRFSGRQFSNSRSEMNVSTLELGDSALYLCASSFRGPNNEQFFGPGTRLTVL.

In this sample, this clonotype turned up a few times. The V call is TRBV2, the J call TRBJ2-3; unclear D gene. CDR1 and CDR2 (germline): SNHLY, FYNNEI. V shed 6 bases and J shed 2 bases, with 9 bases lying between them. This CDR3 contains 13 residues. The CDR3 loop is CASSARNTDTQYF. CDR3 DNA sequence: TGTGCCAGCAGCGCGAGGAACACAGATACGCAGTATTTT.

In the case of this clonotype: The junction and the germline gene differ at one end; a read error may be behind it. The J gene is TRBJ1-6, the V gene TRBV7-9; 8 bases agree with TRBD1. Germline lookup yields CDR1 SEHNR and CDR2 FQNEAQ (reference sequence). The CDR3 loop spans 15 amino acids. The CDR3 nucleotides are TGTGCCGGCAGCTTGCTGACAGGGGACGTTTCACCCCTCCACTTT. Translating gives CAGSLLTGDVSPLHF.

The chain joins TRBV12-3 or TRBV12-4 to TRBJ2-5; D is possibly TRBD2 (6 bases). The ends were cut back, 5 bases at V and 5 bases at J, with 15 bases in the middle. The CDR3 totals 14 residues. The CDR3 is CASSQDRGKETQYF. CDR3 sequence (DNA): TGTGCCAGCAGTCAGGATCGGGGGAAGGAGACCCAGTACTTC.